A selection of T cell receptor beta chains follows, all from one sample in a study of beta chain features in type 1 diabetes. Assay: immunoSEQ multiplex PCR; the TCRdb copy retains only in-frame clones and omits some. The sample consists of tens of thousands of clones, under 55% of them appearing once. Specimen: Tregs from blood. The receptors here all came from a man in his thirties or forties with type 1 diabetes. Both conserved end residues are part of each CDR3. A D gene is named only where the DNA matches it firmly. Clone size, where shown, is once, few, many, or a class for clones that have expanded.

v_call,j_call,d_call,clone_size,cdr3_aa,cdr3_nt
TRBV6-6,TRBJ2-1,TRBD2,NA,CASSYTLAGLIDEQFF,TGTGCCAGCAGTTACACCCTAGCGGGATTAATCGATGAGCAGTTCTTC
TRBV7-6,TRBJ2-3,TRBD2,few,CASSFRGGDTQYF,TGTGCCAGCAGCTTTCGGGGGGGAGATACGCAGTATTTT
TRBV27,TRBJ2-1,TRBD1,NA,CASSFGTGAGPTIDEQFF,TGTGCCAGCAGTTTTGGGACAGGGGCAGGCCCAACCATCGATGAGCAGTTCTTC
TRBV5-6,TRBJ1-1,NA,few,CASSLAGGSAEAFF,TGTGCCAGCAGCTTGGCGGGGGGCTCAGCTGAAGCTTTCTTT
TRBV18,TRBJ2-6,NA,NA,CASSPSAGNSGANVLTF,TGTGCCAGCTCACCATCCGCAGGGAACTCTGGGGCCAACGTCCTGACTTTC
TRBV7-3,TRBJ2-6,NA,NA,CASSFTGPGANVLTF,TGTGCCAGCAGCTTCACAGGGCCTGGGGCCAACGTCCTGACTTTC
TRBV10-3,TRBJ2-7,NA,NA,CAIGWAGTYEQYF,TGTGCCATCGGGTGGGCAGGAACCTACGAGCAGTACTTC
TRBV27,TRBJ2-3,NA,NA,CASSLGGSYTQYF,TGTGCCAGCAGTTTAGGGGGGTCCTATACGCAGTATTTT
TRBV20-1,TRBJ2-1,NA,few,CSVGGGHEQFF,TGCAGTGTAGGCGGTGGCCATGAGCAGTTCTTC
TRBV2,TRBJ2-5,NA,NA,CASSELGSRGETQYF,TGTGCCAGCAGTGAATTGGGGAGCCGAGGAGAGACCCAGTACTTC
TRBV4-2,TRBJ2-2,TRBD2,NA,CASSQGGEGFRELFF,TGTGCCAGCAGCCAGGGGGGGGAGGGGTTCCGGGAGCTGTTTTTT
TRBV18,TRBJ2-2,TRBD1,NA,CASSTWDRGENTGELFF,TGTGCCAGCTCAACATGGGACAGGGGCGAGAACACCGGGGAGCTGTTTTTT
TRBV19,TRBJ1-5,NA,NA,CASSTASTSNQPQHF,TGTGCCAGTAGTACGGCCTCGACTTCAAATCAGCCCCAGCATTTT
TRBV2,TRBJ2-7,TRBD2,NA,CASRASGRIYEQYF,TGTGCCAGCAGAGCTAGCGGGAGGATTTACGAGCAGTACTTC
TRBV7-3,TRBJ1-2,TRBD1,once,CASSPTTGLVYGYTF,TGTGCCAGCAGCCCCACGACAGGGCTGGTCTATGGCTACACCTTC
TRBV19,TRBJ2-3,NA,NA,CATCADSPDTQYF,TGTGCCACCTGTGCGGACTCCCCGGATACGCAGTATTTT
TRBV30,TRBJ2-3,NA,few,CAWSLGTPGTDTQYF,TGTGCCTGGAGTCTCGGGACTCCGGGCACAGATACGCAGTATTTT
TRBV19,TRBJ1-5,NA,once,CASSILARDNQPQHF,TGTGCCAGTAGTATCCTTGCCCGGGACAATCAGCCCCAGCATTTT
TRBV7-2,TRBJ2-2,TRBD2,NA,CASSLSGANTGELFF,TGTGCCAGCAGCTTAAGCGGGGCGAACACCGGGGAGCTGTTTTTT
TRBV7-2,TRBJ2-7,NA,NA,CASSPGRYEQYF,TGTGCCAGCAGCCCTGGTCGGTACGAGCAGTACTTC
TRBV25-1,TRBJ1-5,NA,few,CASSDPFRPQHF,TGTGCCAGCAGTGACCCCTTCCGGCCCCAGCATTTT
TRBV29-1,TRBJ2-1,NA,few,CSVETTGSFNEQFF,TGCAGCGTTGAAACGACAGGTTCGTTCAATGAGCAGTTCTTC
TRBV7-6,TRBJ2-7,TRBD2,few,CASSLQREGEQYF,TGTGCCAGCAGCTTACAAAGGGAGGGCGAGCAGTACTTC
TRBV7-2,TRBJ2-5,TRBD2,few,CASSSRRTSGKYQETQYF,TGTGCCAGCAGCTCGCGACGAACTAGCGGGAAGTACCAAGAGACCCAGTACTTC
TRBV5-1,TRBJ2-7,NA,NA,CASRDGLGYEQYF,TGCGCCAGCAGGGATGGACTGGGCTACGAGCAGTACTTC
TRBV6-5,TRBJ1-2,TRBD1,NA,CASSFARTGAYGYTF,TGTGCCAGCAGTTTTGCGAGGACAGGGGCGTATGGCTACACCTTC
TRBV9,TRBJ1-4,NA,NA,CASSGGVTASNEKLFF,TGTGCCAGCAGCGGTGGGGTGACAGCGTCTAATGAAAAACTGTTTTTT
TRBV13,TRBJ1-6,NA,NA,CASSLGGGRSSYNSPLHF,TGTGCCAGCAGCTTAGGGGGGGGTAGGAGCTCCTATAATTCACCCCTCCACTTT
TRBV27,TRBJ2-7,TRBD1,NA,CASSSYRGLKDEQYF,TGTGCCAGCAGTTCGTACAGGGGGTTGAAGGACGAGCAGTACTTC
TRBV6-5,TRBJ1-5,TRBD1,NA,CASSYGTVHQPQHF,TGTGCCAGCAGTTACGGGACAGTCCATCAGCCCCAGCATTTT
TRBV18,TRBJ2-7,TRBD2,few,CASSPISSAGVGEQYF,TGTGCCAGCTCACCCATCTCCTCAGCGGGAGTTGGCGAGCAGTACTTC
TRBV5-1,TRBJ2-1,NA,NA,CASSLDHGGSYNEQFF,TGCGCCAGCAGCTTGGATCACGGAGGCTCCTACAATGAGCAGTTCTTC
TRBV28,TRBJ1-2,TRBD1,NA,CASSLIGRPGGGYGYTF,TGTGCCAGCAGTTTAATTGGCCGCCCAGGGGGCGGCTATGGCTACACCTTC
TRBV6-1,TRBJ2-5,TRBD2,NA,CASRTSGQETQYF,TGTGCCAGCAGGACTAGCGGCCAAGAGACCCAGTACTTC
TRBV27,TRBJ1-6,TRBD1,NA,CASSFGTGRYSPLHF,TGTGCCAGCAGTTTCGGGACAGGCCGATATTCACCCCTCCACTTT
TRBV28,TRBJ2-7,NA,NA,CASRGSGTVTYEQYF,TGTGCCAGCCGGGGTTCCGGGACTGTCACTTACGAGCAGTACTTC
TRBV7-3,TRBJ1-2,NA,NA,CASSLFGGGGYTF,TGTGCCAGCAGCTTGTTCGGGGGGGGTGGCTACACCTTC
TRBV9,TRBJ2-1,NA,NA,CASSGRLGPQSPDEQFF,TGTGCCAGCAGCGGGAGGTTAGGTCCACAATCCCCCGATGAGCAGTTCTTC
TRBV7-2,TRBJ2-1,NA,few,CASSPSGEQFF,TGTGCCAGCAGTCCGTCGGGAGAGCAGTTCTTC
TRBV27,TRBJ2-5,TRBD1,NA,CASSSQGSRETQYF,TGTGCCAGCAGCTCACAGGGGAGTAGGGAGACCCAGTACTTC
TRBV2,TRBJ2-1,TRBD2,once,CARTTLGLAGGNEQFF,TGTGCCAGAACTACGTTAGGCCTAGCGGGAGGCAATGAGCAGTTCTTC
TRBV7-7,TRBJ2-5,TRBD2,NA,CASNPAPGLAGTAETQYF,TGTGCCAGCAACCCCGCCCCGGGACTAGCGGGGACGGCTGAGACCCAGTACTTC
TRBV27,TRBJ2-2,TRBD1,NA,CASRVGQGIGELFF,TGTGCCAGCAGGGTAGGACAGGGGATCGGGGAGCTGTTTTTT
TRBV6-6,TRBJ2-7,TRBD2,NA,CASSLAGGNEQYF,TGTGCCAGCAGCCTAGCGGGAGGAAACGAGCAGTACTTC
TRBV5-1,TRBJ2-2,NA,NA,CASSLGLDTGELFF,TGCGCCAGCAGCTTGGGACTAGACACCGGGGAGCTGTTTTTT